A selection of T cell receptor beta chains follows, all from one sample in a study of response to subunit inactivated influenza vaccine. TCRdb processed the RT-PCR reads anew with MiXCR; each CDR3 protein has one entry. The table shows approximately 730,000 distinct CDR3 sequences, with approximately 15% occurring only once. This specimen was PBMCs from blood, taken 14 to 15 days before vaccination. All receptors come from a middle-aged man who received an inactivated influenza vaccine. CDR3s include the opening cysteine and the closing phenylalanine or tryptophan.

v_call	j_call	cdr3_aa
TRBV5-1	TRBJ2-1	CASSFQGNEQFF
TRBV7-9	TRBJ2-1	CASSLGQNQQFF
TRBV5-6	TRBJ2-3	CASSRKPGADTQYF
TRBV6-4	TRBJ2-3	CASSFIAGSDTQYF
TRBV18	TRBJ1-2	CASSSGTGFDYGYTF
TRBV24-1	TRBJ2-3	CATSDRRGASGRITDTQYF
TRBV7-2	TRBJ2-2	CASSFLGGGANTGELFF
TRBV6-1	TRBJ2-1	CASRSSGNNWNEQFF
TRBV27	TRBJ2-1	CASSLASGGHRRFF
TRBV20-1	TRBJ2-2	CSALIGGELFF
TRBV6-2/TRBV6-3	TRBJ2-4	CASSSPGTSAAGRKNIQYF
TRBV20-1	TRBJ2-1	CSATRLGWGEQFF